The 5 T cell receptor beta chains reported below all come from one sample, sequenced in a study of identical twins. TCRdb used MiXCR to reprocess the 5' RACE reads, holding one entry per CDR3 protein. Seen here are a few hundred thousand distinct CDR3 sequences, 8.5% to 10% observed once, and the top ten hold roughly 8.9%. The sequenced sample was naive T cells sorted from blood. All receptors come from a woman in her forties or fifties in good health.

The genes are TRBV12-3 or TRBV12-4 and TRBJ2-1, with D perhaps TRBD2 (6 bases). V lost 3 bases, J lost 4 bases, and 10 bases lay in between. The CDR3 has 14 amino acids. In DNA, the CDR3 is TGTGCCAGCAGTTTTACGACTAGTTACAATGAGCAGTTCTTC. It encodes CASSFTTSYNEQFF.

This clonotype was observed many times. The rearrangement links TRBV5-1 to TRBJ2-3, with 10 bases lining up with TRBD2. The CDR3 covers 16 residues. The germline V gene has CDR1 SGHRS and CDR2 YFSETQ. With V trimmed by 0 bases and J by 2 bases, 3 bases remained unmatched. CDR3 sequence (DNA): TGCGCCAGCAGCTTGGAAAGCGGGGGGGACACAGATACGCAGTATTTT. Translated, it gives CASSLESGGDTDTQYF.

The gene calls are TRBV3-1 and TRBJ2-1; 7 bases line up with TRBD2. Germline lookup yields CDR1 LGHDT and CDR2 YNNKEL (reference sequence). V lost 8 bases and J lost 7; bases outside the gene matches: 14. The CDR3 extends over 15 amino acids. The CDR3 loop reads CASSPRLAALNEQFF. The CDR3 DNA is TGTGCCAGCTCCCCCAGGCTAGCGGCTTTGAATGAGCAGTTCTTC.

The chain links TRBV29-1 to TRBJ2-7; TRBD1 agrees at 9 bases. From germline, CDR1 is SQVTM and CDR2 ANQGSEA. After removal of 3 bases from V and 5 bases from J, the junction contained 8 bases not matched to a gene. The CDR3 totals 14 residues. CDR3 DNA: TGCAGCGTTGATAACGGACAGGGGTGGGACGAGCAGTACTTC. This encodes CSVDNGQGWDEQYF.

J is TRBJ2-7 and V is TRBV5-1; 8 positions match TRBD1. The CDR3 runs to 13 residues. Germline CDR1 SGHRS, CDR2 YFSETQ. Trimming cost V 4 bases and J 3 bases; bases outside gene matches: 3. Here the CDR3 DNA reads TGCGCCAGCAGCGAGACAGGGGTCTACGAGCAGTACTTC. Encoded protein: CASSETGVYEQYF.